These 26 T cell receptor beta chains were sequenced from one sample in a study of blood T cell repertoires in COVID-19. TCRdb keeps only in-frame clones here, not all; method: immunoSEQ multiplex PCR. The table records fewer than 70,000 clones, around nine tenths of them present only once. The sample comprised peripheral blood. These receptors were obtained from a human donor in a cohort sampled during active COVID-19.

This rearrangement joins TRBV5-1 to TRBJ2-7; TRBD1 matches 8 bases. Germline V gives CDR1 SGHRS, CDR2 YFSETQ. The V gene end was trimmed by 4 bases and the J gene end by 3 bases; junction bases not matched to a gene: 0. The CDR3 runs 12 residues. The CDR3, as DNA: TGCGCCAGCAGCGGACAGGGCTACGAGCAGTACTTC. It specifies CASSGQGYEQYF.

This chain joins TRBV6-5 and TRBJ2-7; no clear D gene. Germline CDR1 and CDR2: MNHEY and SVGAGI. This CDR3 spans 15 amino acids. The germline V and J ends were trimmed by 9 bases and 4 bases, with 22 bases remaining between them. In DNA, the CDR3 is TGTGCCAGTTCCCCCGCACAAATGGGCTCGTACGAGCAGTACTTC. It encodes CASSPAQMGSYEQYF.

The V call is TRBV5-4, the J call TRBJ2-7; D not certain. The CDR3 has 13 amino acids. The V end lost 3 bases, the J end lost 3 bases, and 10 bases lay between the germline ends. Germline V CDR1 and CDR2: SGHNT, YYREEE (reference sequence). The CDR3 sequence: CASSSPNSYEQYF. The CDR3 DNA sequence: TGTGCCAGCAGCTCCCCTAACAGCTACGAGCAGTACTTC.

The gene calls are TRBV27 and TRBJ2-7, with 8 bases aligning to TRBD2. J was trimmed by 0 bases and V by 2 bases; bases with no gene match: 0. From germline, CDR1 is MNHEY and CDR2 SMNVEV (reference sequence). The CDR3 sequence is 14 residues long. The CDR3, as DNA: TGTGCCAGCAGTTTAACTAGCGGCTCCTACGAGCAGTACTTC. This encodes CASSLTSGSYEQYF.

The chain joins TRBV4-2 to TRBJ2-5; tentative D call: TRBD1 (6 bases). The V gene lost 4 bases and the J gene lost 4 bases, with 34 bases spanning the gap. Germline V CDR1 and CDR2: LGHNA, YNFKEQ. The CDR3 is made up of 21 amino acids. The CDR3 region has the DNA TGTGCCAGCAGCCCCTTGGACAGCAACATTGTGGGGACCCGACCGGGAGAGACCCAGTACTTC. It translates to CASSPLDSNIVGTRPGETQYF.

This sequence joins TRBV5-5 and TRBJ2-7, with 9 bases identical to TRBD1. The CDR3 loop spans 14 amino acids. Per the germline V gene, CDR1 is SGHKS and CDR2 is YYEKEE (reference sequence). After removal of 0 bases from V and 2 bases from J, the junction contained 0 bases not matched to a gene. In nucleotides, the CDR3 is TGTGCCAGCAGCTTGGGACAGGGGGCCTACGAGCAGTACTTC. This encodes CASSLGQGAYEQYF.

V usage is TRBV7-6 and J usage is TRBJ1-2; 9 bases are shared with TRBD1. The CDR3 covers 14 residues. Looked up from germline, CDR1 is SGHVS and CDR2 is FNYEAQ. With 3 bases clipped from V and 6 bases from J, the junction kept 5 bases outside the gene matches. The CDR3 sequence is CASSFGTGLDGYTF. DNA of the CDR3: TGTGCCAGCAGCTTCGGGACAGGGCTGGATGGCTACACCTTC. The variable domain in full, with the rest retrieved from reference TRBV7-6 and TRBJ1-2, is GAGVSQSPRYKVTKRGQDVALRCDPISGHVSLYWYRQALGQGPEFLTYFNYEAQQDKSGLPNDRFSAERPEGSISTLTIQRTEQRDSAMYRCASSFGTGLDGYTFGSGTRLTVV.

The rearrangement joins TRBV20-1 to TRBJ2-5; TRBD2 matches 13 bases. This CDR3 is 15 amino acids long. J was trimmed by 5 bases and V by 6 bases; bases with no gene match: 9. The germline V gene encodes CDR1 DFQATT and CDR2 SNEGSKA (reference sequence). CDR3 in amino acids: CSASTSGRAWETQYF. For the CDR3, the DNA is TGCAGTGCAAGTACTAGCGGGAGGGCTTGGGAGACCCAGTACTTC.

Points on this clone: Germline and junction disagree at one end, which may indicate a read error. The V and J genes are TRBV3-1 (or the pseudogene TRBV3-2) and TRBJ1-1; perhaps TRBD1 as D (6 bases). The germline V gene has CDR1 LGHDT and CDR2 YNNKEL (reference sequence). This CDR3 is 18 amino acids long. In DNA form, the CDR3 reads TGTGCCAGCAGCCATAGTCGCTACAGGGCCGGTGAGGGCACTGAAACTTTCTTT. Residues: CASSHSRYRAGEGTETFF.

This clone was found once. The chain recombines TRBV5-4 with TRBJ2-5; TRBD2 agrees at 13 bases. From germline, CDR1 is SGHNT and CDR2 YYREEE (reference sequence). The CDR3 contains 16 residues. The trim removed 3 bases at V and 5 bases at J, leaving 7 bases unmatched. CDR3 loop: CASSYTGLAGLETQYF. The CDR3 coding sequence is TGTGCCAGCAGCTATACGGGACTAGCGGGATTGGAGACCCAGTACTTC.

V gene TRBV23-1 combines with J gene TRBJ2-4; a weak D match, TRBD2 (5 bases). TRBV23-1 is flagged as an ORF with uncertain function. The V end was cut by 0 bases, the J end by 3 bases, with 15 bases between. The CDR3 has 17 residues. The CDR3 nucleotides read TGCGCCAGCAGTCAATCGAAGTGGGGTGAGGGCAAAAACATTCAGTACTTC. Translating it yields CASSQSKWGEGKNIQYF.

This clone was observed once. This chain links TRBV4-2 with TRBJ1-5; tentatively, D is TRBD1 (5 bases). This CDR3 contains 18 residues. Germline V lookup: CDR1 LGHNA, CDR2 YNFKEQ. Trimming cost V 0 bases and J 0 bases, with 15 bases left between them. In DNA, the CDR3 is TGTGCCAGCAGCCAAGATGGGGCAGGGTCTTATAGCAATCAGCCCCAGCATTTT. This encodes CASSQDGAGSYSNQPQHF.

The V gene is TRBV6-5, the J gene TRBJ2-7, with TRBD2 as a possible D gene (6 bases). Per germline, CDR1 MNHEY and CDR2 SVGAGI. This CDR3 region has 13 residues. Trimming took off 7 bases at V and 6 bases at J, with 16 bases between the two ends. CDR3 coding DNA: TGTGCCAGCACGTGGGGAGGTCGTGGCGAGCAGTACTTC. Its protein product is CASTWGGRGEQYF.

This clone has more than one count but fewer than ten. CDR3 residues: CASSFSGAYNQPQHF. CDR3 in DNA: TGTGCCAGCAGTTTCTCAGGGGCCTACAATCAGCCCCAGCATTTT. This chain uses TRBV27 with TRBJ1-5; weak D call: TRBD1 (6 bases). The CDR3 consists of 15 residues. The ends were cut back, 3 bases at V and 3 bases at J, with 12 bases in the middle. Germline CDR1 MNHEY, CDR2 SMNVEV (reference sequence).

The rearrangement joins TRBV4-1 to TRBJ2-7, with TRBD2 identical over 13 bases. This CDR3 spans 17 amino acids. Losses at the gene ends were 1 base for V and 1 base for J; bases not matched to a gene: 4. The germline V gene has CDR1 MGHRA and CDR2 YSYEKL. CDR3 nucleotide sequence: TGCGCCAGCAGCCAAGGACTAGCGGGGGGTCGGTCCTACGAGCAGTACTTC. Translating it yields CASSQGLAGGRSYEQYF.

The chain recombines TRBV9 with TRBJ2-1; no reliable D call. Germline V gene lookup returns CDR1 SGDLS and CDR2 YYNGEE. The CDR3 extends over 13 amino acids. V shed 4 bases and J shed 13 bases, with 18 bases lying between them. This CDR3 is CASSNPWAFFQFF. The CDR3 DNA follows: TGTGCCAGCAGCAATCCCTGGGCCTTCTTCCAGTTCTTC.

This chain uses TRBV19 with TRBJ2-7, with a possible D match to TRBD2 (6 bases). Between the trimmed V and J ends, which lost 3 bases and 3 bases, there was a span of 12 bases. The V gene's germline CDR1 is LNHDA and CDR2 SQIVND (reference sequence). CDR3 length: 14 amino acids. CDR3 in amino acids: CASSIRGGRYEQYF. The CDR3 DNA follows: TGTGCCAGTAGTATTCGGGGAGGACGCTACGAGCAGTACTTC. The entire variable domain, with the rest obtained from reference TRBV19 and TRBJ2-7, is as follows: DGGITQSPKYLFRKEGQNVTLSCEQNLNHDAMYWYRQDPGQGLRLIYYSQIVNDFQKGDIAEGYSVSREKKESFPLTVTSAQKNPTAFYLCASSIRGGRYEQYFGPGTRLTVT.

The chain employs TRBV5-4 and TRBJ1-1; a possible D gene is TRBD1 (6 bases). Germline CDR1 SGHNT, CDR2 YYREEE (reference sequence). V lost 1 base to trimming and J lost 8 bases, with 15 bases between them. This CDR3 spans 14 amino acids. The CDR3 loop reads CASSLRGGSGEAFF. The CDR3 DNA reads TGTGCCAGCAGCTTGAGGGGGGGCTCAGGGGAAGCTTTCTTT.

V and J are TRBV15 and TRBJ1-5; unclear D gene. The CDR3 consists of 14 residues. V shed 0 bases and J shed 2 bases, with 5 bases lying between them. The germline CDR1 and CDR2 sequences are LNHNV and YYDKDF (reference sequence). Written as DNA, the CDR3 is TGTGCCACCAGCAGAGAACAAGGCAATCAGCCCCAGCATTTT. Encoded protein: CATSREQGNQPQHF.

A remark on this clone: Other DNA variants within this sample encode the same CDR3. V is TRBV4-2 and J is TRBJ1-4; D possibly corresponds to TRBD1 (6 bases). Germline values: CDR1 LGHNA, CDR2 YNFKEQ. There are 17 residues in the CDR3. V was shortened by 2 bases and J by 10 bases, with 23 bases between the two germline ends. CDR3 sequence: CASSQIPLEKTGGKLFF. CDR3 sequence (DNA): TGTGCCAGCAGCCAAATTCCTTTAGAGAAGACAGGCGGAAAACTGTTTTTT.

The genes are TRBV7-9 and TRBJ1-1; D is unresolved. CDR3 size: 14 residues. V lost 2 bases and J lost 0, with 7 bases in between. CDR1 is SEHNR, CDR2 FQNEAQ, per germline (reference sequence). The CDR3 nucleotides are TGTGCCAGCAGCTTACCACGGGTGAACACTGAAGCTTTCTTT. Translation gives CASSLPRVNTEAFF.

The chain recombines TRBV6-1 with TRBJ2-2; 9 bases align to TRBD1. The CDR3 contains 15 residues. Germline V gene lookup returns CDR1 MNHNS and CDR2 SASEGT. V lost 1 base, J lost 3 bases, and 0 bases stayed unmatched. The CDR3 DNA reads as TGTGCCAGCAGTGAAGGGACAGGGGACACCGGGGAGCTGTTTTTT. Translated, it gives CASSEGTGDTGELFF.

The CDR3 spells CATSDLGQGDDQPQHF. The CDR3 DNA reads as TGTGCCACCAGTGATTTGGGACAGGGGGACGATCAGCCCCAGCATTTT. The J gene is TRBJ1-5, the V gene TRBV24-1; 10 bases line up with TRBD1. Losses at the gene ends were 0 bases for V and 5 bases for J; bases not matched to a gene: 3. CDR1 is KGHDR, CDR2 SFDVKD, per germline. This CDR3 comprises 16 residues.

V and J are TRBV5-5 and TRBJ2-5; 9 bases fit TRBD2. CDR1 SGHKS and CDR2 YYEKEE come from the germline V gene (reference sequence). CDR3 size: 16 residues. Trimming at V came to 5 bases and at J to 2 bases, leaving 10 bases not matched to a gene. Here the CDR3 reads CASSRAGAGGQETQYF. The CDR3 DNA sequence: TGTGCCAGCAGTCGTGCTGGTGCGGGGGGGCAAGAGACCCAGTACTTC.

This clone was picked up a small number of times. This sequence joins TRBV9 and TRBJ2-7, with D maybe TRBD2 (6 bases). Germline assignment: CDR1 SGDLS and CDR2 YYNGEE. CDR3 length: 14 residues. V dropped 4 bases and J dropped 1 base, with 12 bases sitting between them. CDR3 in amino acids: CASSPGLGSYEQYF. The CDR3 DNA follows: TGTGCCAGCAGCCCGGGACTGGGTTCCTACGAGCAGTACTTC.

This clone was picked up one time. The chain combines TRBV28 with TRBJ2-7, with 9 bases matching TRBD2. The CDR3 spans 15 residues. Germline V gene data show CDR1 as MDHEN and CDR2 as SYDVKM. Losses at the gene ends were 6 bases for V and 7 bases for J; bases not matched to a gene: 13. The DNA for the CDR3 is TGTGCCAGCAGGCATCCAGTAGCGGGAGATCGGGAGCAGTACTTC. This sequence encodes CASRHPVAGDREQYF. Supplemented by reference TRBV28 and TRBJ2-7, the full variable domain reads DVKVTQSSRYLVKRTGEKVFLECVQDMDHENMFWYRQDPGLGLRLIYFSYDVKMKEKGDIPEGYSVSREKKERFSLILESASTNQTSMYLCASRHPVAGDREQYFGPGTRLTVT.